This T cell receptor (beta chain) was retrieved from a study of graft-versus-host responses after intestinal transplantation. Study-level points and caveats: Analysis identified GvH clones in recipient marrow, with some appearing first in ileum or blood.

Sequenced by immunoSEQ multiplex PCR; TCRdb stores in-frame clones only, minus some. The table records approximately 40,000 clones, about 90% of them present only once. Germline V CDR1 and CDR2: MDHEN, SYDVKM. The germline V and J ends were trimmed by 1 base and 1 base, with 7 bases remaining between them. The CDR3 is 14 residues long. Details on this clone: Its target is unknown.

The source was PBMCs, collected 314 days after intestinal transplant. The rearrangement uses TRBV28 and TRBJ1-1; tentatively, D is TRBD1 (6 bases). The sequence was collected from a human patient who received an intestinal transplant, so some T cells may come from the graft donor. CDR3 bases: TGTGCCAGCAGTTTATCCAGGGGGAACACTGAAGCTTTCTTT. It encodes CASSLSRGNTEAFF.